Listed below are T cell receptor beta chains from one sample, sequenced in a study of Graves' ophthalmopathy and Graves' hyperthyroidism. TCRdb called the multiplex PCR reads again in MiXCR, with one record for every CDR3 protein. Of some 400,000 distinct CDR3 sequences detected, around 17% appear once; the ten largest clones hold 1.5% to 2%. Sequenced input: peripheral blood. These receptors all stem from a woman between 18 and 30 years old with Graves' ophthalmopathy. Both conserved end residues are part of each CDR3. The D gene is left open where the match is weak. Expanded clones get a size class; other rows say once, few or many, or leave the size out.

CDR3 protein,CDR3 DNA,clone size,V gene,D gene,J gene
CASSVNGRANYEQYF,TGTGCCAGCAGCGTAAACGGCAGGGCCAACTACGAGCAGTACTTC,many,TRBV9,-,TRBJ2-7
CASSSGDESYEQYF,TGTGCCAGCAGCTCTGGGGACGAATCCTACGAGCAGTACTTC,many,TRBV7-6,-,TRBJ2-7
CASSSTFRGPSTGELFF,TGTGCCAGCAGCTCTACGTTCAGGGGGCCGAGCACCGGGGAGCTGTTTTTT,many,TRBV11-2,TRBD1,TRBJ2-2
CASSLRQAGAGELFF,TGCGCCAGCAGCCTGAGACAGGCGGGTGCCGGGGAGCTGTTTTTT,-,TRBV5-1,-,TRBJ2-2
CASSYRDATGELFF,TGTGCCAGCAGTTACCGAGACGCCACCGGGGAGCTGTTTTTT,few,TRBV6-5,-,TRBJ2-2
CASSPLLRRAKNIQYF,TGTGCCAGCAGTCCCTTATTGAGGAGGGCCAAAAACATTCAGTACTTC,few,TRBV27,-,TRBJ2-4
CASSLAPGQANYGYTF,TGTGCCAGCAGCTTAGCCCCAGGGCAAGCTAACTATGGCTACACCTTC,many,TRBV7-2,-,TRBJ1-2
CASSLGTSGTHEQYF,TGCGCCAGCAGCCTGGGGACTAGCGGGACCCACGAGCAGTACTTC,-,TRBV5-1,TRBD2,TRBJ2-7
CASSASTGSTYEQYF,TGTGCCAGCAGCGCCTCGACAGGGTCCACCTACGAGCAGTACTTC,many,TRBV9,TRBD1,TRBJ2-7
CASGRGGKDEQYF,TGTGCCAGCGGCAGGGGGGGTAAGGACGAGCAGTACTTC,many,TRBV28,-,TRBJ2-7
CASRLAATGELFF,TGTGCCAGCAGACTAGCGGCCACCGGGGAGCTGTTTTTT,many,TRBV25-1,TRBD2,TRBJ2-2
CASSYSTVTEAFF,TGTGCCAGCAGTTACTCAACCGTCACTGAAGCTTTCTTT,many,TRBV6-5,-,TRBJ1-1
CASSLRGSDTEAFF,TGCGCCAGCAGCCTAAGGGGGTCTGACACTGAAGCTTTCTTT,-,TRBV5-1,-,TRBJ1-1
CASSRYTSGRSYEQYF,TGCGCCAGCAGCCGATATACTAGCGGACGCTCCTACGAGCAGTACTTC,many,TRBV4-1,TRBD2,TRBJ2-7
CASSIIGTGRNTEAFF,TGTGCCAGTAGTATAATTGGGACAGGGCGGAACACTGAAGCTTTCTTT,many,TRBV19,TRBD1,TRBJ1-1
CASSIDPAHEQYF,TGTGCCAGCAGCATCGACCCAGCCCACGAGCAGTACTTC,many,TRBV6-5,-,TRBJ2-7
CATVRASGSYEQYF,TGTGCCACCGTCAGAGCTAGCGGTTCCTACGAGCAGTACTTC,many,TRBV6-1,TRBD2,TRBJ2-7
CASSPRPGRGVYEQYF,TGTGCCAGCAGTCCCCGGCCCGGTAGGGGGGTCTACGAGCAGTACTTC,many,TRBV12-3/TRBV12-4,-,TRBJ2-7
CASSPGFTGNTIYF,TGTGCCAGTAGTCCGGGGTTCACTGGAAACACCATATATTTT,-,TRBV19,-,TRBJ1-3
CASSPTQGAGETQYF,TGTGCCAGCAGTCCAACACAGGGGGCAGGGGAGACCCAGTACTTC,-,TRBV28,TRBD1,TRBJ2-5
CASSLWRREKNTEAFF,TGTGCCAGCAGTTTATGGCGGCGGGAGAAAAACACTGAAGCTTTCTTT,many,TRBV28,-,TRBJ1-1
CASSDGLAGDRSIQYF,TGTGCCAGCAGTGACGGTCTAGCGGGAGATCGAAGCATTCAGTACTTC,-,TRBV2,TRBD2,TRBJ2-4
CASSWDLPTGELFF,TGTGCCAGCAGTTGGGACTTACCCACCGGGGAGCTGTTTTTT,many,TRBV27,-,TRBJ2-2
CASGRVENSPLHF,TGTGCCAGTGGGAGGGTCGAAAATTCACCCCTCCACTTT,many,TRBV19,-,TRBJ1-6
CASSEWGLIWDRTYEQYF,TGTGCCAGCAGTGAATGGGGTTTGATTTGGGACCGAACCTACGAGCAGTACTTC,-,TRBV25-1,-,TRBJ2-7
CATGRDRGYEQYF,TGTGCCACCGGCCGGGACAGGGGTTACGAGCAGTACTTC,many,TRBV15,TRBD1,TRBJ2-7
CASSYGAVNTEAFF,TGTGCCAGCAGTTACGGTGCAGTGAACACTGAAGCTTTCTTT,many,TRBV6-5,-,TRBJ1-1
CASSLSSGRPEQYF,TGTGCCAGCAGTTTAAGTAGCGGGAGGCCCGAGCAGTACTTC,many,TRBV28,TRBD2,TRBJ2-7
CASSTHRSGRQETQYF,TGTGCCAGTAGTACCCATAGATCAGGGCGGCAAGAGACCCAGTACTTC,many,TRBV19,-,TRBJ2-5
CASHPGQGSGELFF,TGTGCCAGCCATCCGGGACAGGGCTCCGGGGAGCTGTTTTTT,-,TRBV28,TRBD1,TRBJ2-2
CASSEWDSQNIQYF,TGTGCCAGCAGTGAGTGGGACAGCCAAAACATTCAGTACTTC,-,TRBV12-3/TRBV12-4,TRBD1,TRBJ2-4
CASSYGKTYEQYF,TGTGCCAGCAGTTACGGAAAGACCTACGAGCAGTACTTC,many,TRBV6-5,-,TRBJ2-7
CASSKRVPYEQYF,TGTGCCAGCAGCAAAAGGGTTCCCTACGAGCAGTACTTC,many,TRBV6-5,-,TRBJ2-7
CASSITASGEQYF,TGTGCCAGTAGTATCACGGCCTCCGGGGAGCAGTACTTC,many,TRBV19,-,TRBJ2-7
CASSRGLAGVNEQFF,TGTGCCAGTAGTCGAGGGCTAGCGGGAGTGAATGAGCAGTTCTTC,many,TRBV19,TRBD2,TRBJ2-1
CASTEDSTETQYF,TGTGCCAGCACCGAAGACAGCACGGAGACCCAGTACTTC,many,TRBV6-1,-,TRBJ2-5
CASSIGTRGTEAFF,TGTGCCAGTAGTATAGGGACCAGGGGCACTGAAGCTTTCTTT,many,TRBV19,-,TRBJ1-1
CASRRRTGPNSNQPQHF,TGTGCCAGCAGACGGCGGACAGGGCCAAATAGCAATCAGCCCCAGCATTTT,many,TRBV6-2/TRBV6-3,TRBD1,TRBJ1-5
CASSPWTIMNTEAFF,TGTGCCAGCAGCCCCTGGACGATTATGAACACTGAAGCTTTCTTT,many,TRBV11-1,-,TRBJ1-1
CASNRGGGTNTEAFF,TGTGCCAGCAACCGGGGAGGTGGGACGAACACTGAAGCTTTCTTT,-,TRBV6-1,-,TRBJ1-1
CASIRGWSTEAFF,TGTGCCAGTATCAGAGGATGGAGCACTGAAGCTTTCTTT,many,TRBV19,-,TRBJ1-1
CSARGSVSYEQYF,TGCAGTGCCCGCGGGAGTGTCTCCTACGAGCAGTACTTC,many,TRBV20-1,TRBD2,TRBJ2-7
CSARGTSSADGYTF,TGCAGTGCTAGAGGTACGTCCTCGGCCGATGGCTACACCTTC,many,TRBV20-1,-,TRBJ1-2
CASRSRDWTNTEAFF,TGTGCCAGTCGGTCCCGGGACTGGACCAACACTGAAGCTTTCTTT,many,TRBV19,-,TRBJ1-1
CASSNRQETQYF,TGTGCCAGTAGTAACCGCCAAGAGACCCAGTACTTC,many,TRBV19,-,TRBJ2-5
CASSRKEDLAKNIQYF,TGTGCCAGCAGCCGTAAGGAGGACCTAGCCAAAAACATTCAGTACTTC,many,TRBV7-2,-,TRBJ2-4
CASSPSTANQPQHF,TGTGCCAGCAGTCCTTCCACGGCCAATCAGCCCCAGCATTTT,many,TRBV12-3/TRBV12-4,-,TRBJ1-5
CAWTSGSTDTQYF,TGTGCCTGGACTAGCGGGAGCACAGATACGCAGTATTTT,-,TRBV30,TRBD2,TRBJ2-3
CSVKKGAERDEQYF,TGCAGCGTCAAAAAGGGGGCTGAAAGGGACGAGCAGTACTTC,many,TRBV29-1,TRBD1,TRBJ2-7
CASSPKDTEAFF,TGTGCCAGCAGCCCCAAGGACACTGAAGCTTTCTTT,many,TRBV11-2,-,TRBJ1-1
CASSPLGLASYEQYF,TGTGCCAGCTCACCGCTTGGGCTAGCATCCTACGAGCAGTACTTC,-,TRBV18,-,TRBJ2-7
CASSLTVAVSQETQYF,TGTGCCAGCAGTTTAACCGTAGCGGTTTCTCAAGAGACCCAGTACTTC,many,TRBV28,-,TRBJ2-5
CASSQTGGGYEQYF,TGTGCCAGCAGCCAGACAGGGGGCGGTTACGAGCAGTACTTC,many,TRBV11-2,TRBD1,TRBJ2-7